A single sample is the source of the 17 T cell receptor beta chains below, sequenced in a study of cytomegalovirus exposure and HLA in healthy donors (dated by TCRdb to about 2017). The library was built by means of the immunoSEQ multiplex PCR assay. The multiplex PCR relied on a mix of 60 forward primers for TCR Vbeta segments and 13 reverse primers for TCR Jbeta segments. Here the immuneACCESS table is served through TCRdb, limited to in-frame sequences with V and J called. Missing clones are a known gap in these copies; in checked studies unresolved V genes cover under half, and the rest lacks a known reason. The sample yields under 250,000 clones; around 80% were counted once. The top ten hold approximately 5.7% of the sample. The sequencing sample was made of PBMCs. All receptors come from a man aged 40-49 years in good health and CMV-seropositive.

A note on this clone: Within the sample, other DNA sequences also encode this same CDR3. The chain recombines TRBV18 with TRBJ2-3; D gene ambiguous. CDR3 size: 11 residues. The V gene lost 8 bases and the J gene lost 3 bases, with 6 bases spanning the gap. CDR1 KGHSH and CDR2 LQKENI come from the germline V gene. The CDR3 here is CASTSTDTQYF. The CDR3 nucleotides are TGTGCCAGCACTTCTACAGATACGCAGTATTTT.

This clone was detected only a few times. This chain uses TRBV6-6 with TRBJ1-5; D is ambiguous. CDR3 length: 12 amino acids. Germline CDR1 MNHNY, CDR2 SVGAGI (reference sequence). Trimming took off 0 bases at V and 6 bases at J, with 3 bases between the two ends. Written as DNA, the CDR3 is TGTGCCAGCAGTTACTCGAGTCAGCCCCAGCATTTT. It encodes CASSYSSQPQHF.

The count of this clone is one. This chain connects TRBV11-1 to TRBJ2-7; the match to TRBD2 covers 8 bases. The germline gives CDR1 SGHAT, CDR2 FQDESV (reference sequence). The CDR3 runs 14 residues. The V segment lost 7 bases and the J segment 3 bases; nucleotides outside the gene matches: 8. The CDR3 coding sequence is TGTGCCAGCAACCAGAAGGGGACTAGCTACGAGCAGTACTTC. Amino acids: CASNQKGTSYEQYF.

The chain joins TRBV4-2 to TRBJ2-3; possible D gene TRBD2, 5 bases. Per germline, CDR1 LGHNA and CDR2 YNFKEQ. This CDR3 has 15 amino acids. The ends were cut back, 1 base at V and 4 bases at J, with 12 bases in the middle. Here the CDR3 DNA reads TGTGCCAGCAGCCAAGGGCTACTAGATTCAGATACGCAGTATTTT. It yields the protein CASSQGLLDSDTQYF.

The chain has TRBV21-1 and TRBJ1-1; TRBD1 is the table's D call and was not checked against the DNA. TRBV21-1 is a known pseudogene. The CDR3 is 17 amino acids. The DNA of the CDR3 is TGTGCCAGCAGCAAAGACAGCAAGGGACAGGCCTACACTGAAGCTTTCTTT. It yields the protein CASSKDSKGQAYTEAFF.

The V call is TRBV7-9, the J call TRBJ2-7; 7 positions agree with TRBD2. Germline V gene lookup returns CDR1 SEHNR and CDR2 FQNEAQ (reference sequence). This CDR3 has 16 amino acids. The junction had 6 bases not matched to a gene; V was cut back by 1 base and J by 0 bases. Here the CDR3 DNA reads TGTGCCAGCAGCTTAGGGGGAGGGACTATCTCCTACGAGCAGTACTTC. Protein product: CASSLGGGTISYEQYF.

The CDR3 region is CASMAGGPSDTQYF. The CDR3, as DNA: TGTGCCAGTATGGCGGGAGGGCCATCAGATACGCAGTATTTT. The chain combines TRBV6-1 with TRBJ2-3; 9 bases align to TRBD2. The ends lost 9 bases at V and 4 bases at J; junction bases unmatched: 8. This CDR3 spans 14 amino acids. Germline-derived CDR1 and CDR2 are MNHNS and SASEGT.

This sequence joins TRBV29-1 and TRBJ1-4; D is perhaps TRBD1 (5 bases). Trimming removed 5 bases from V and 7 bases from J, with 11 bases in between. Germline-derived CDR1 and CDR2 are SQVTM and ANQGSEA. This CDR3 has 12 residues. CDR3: CSVHQGGEKLFF. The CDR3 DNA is TGCAGCGTTCACCAGGGAGGTGAAAAACTGTTTTTT.

The CDR3 loop is CASSPTGFQETQYF. In DNA form, the CDR3 reads TGTGCCAGCAGTCCGACAGGGTTCCAAGAGACCCAGTACTTC. The chain joins TRBV7-7 to TRBJ2-5; 7 bases are a match to TRBD1. V dropped 6 bases and J dropped 1; count of bases not matched to a gene: 5. Germline-derived CDR1 and CDR2 are SSHAT and FNYEAQ (reference sequence). The CDR3 totals 14 residues. Using reference TRBV7-7 and TRBJ2-5 for the parts outside the CDR3, the full variable domain is GAGVSQSPRYKVTKRGQDVTLRCDPISSHATLYWYQQALGQGPEFLTYFNYEAQPDKSGLPSDRFSAERPEGSISTLTIQRTEQRDSAMYRCASSPTGFQETQYFGPGTRLLVL.

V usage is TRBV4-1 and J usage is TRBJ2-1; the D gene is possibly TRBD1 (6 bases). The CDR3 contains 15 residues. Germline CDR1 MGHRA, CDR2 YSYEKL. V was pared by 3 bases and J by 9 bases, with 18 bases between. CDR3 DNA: TGCGCCAGCAGCCACCCAGGGGACGGGGTGACTGAGCAGTTCTTC. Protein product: CASSHPGDGVTEQFF.

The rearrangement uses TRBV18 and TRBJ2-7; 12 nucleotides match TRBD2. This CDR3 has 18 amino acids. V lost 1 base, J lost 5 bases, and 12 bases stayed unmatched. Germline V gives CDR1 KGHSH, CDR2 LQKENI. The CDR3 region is CASSPLLLTSGSRDEQYF. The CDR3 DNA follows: TGTGCCAGCTCACCACTCCTGTTGACTAGCGGGAGTCGGGACGAGCAGTACTTC.

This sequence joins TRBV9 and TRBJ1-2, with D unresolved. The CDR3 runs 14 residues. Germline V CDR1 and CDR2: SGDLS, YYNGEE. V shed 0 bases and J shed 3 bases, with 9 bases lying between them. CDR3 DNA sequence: TGTGCCAGCAGCGTAGTGTACGGTGACTATGGCTACACCTTC. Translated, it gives CASSVVYGDYGYTF.

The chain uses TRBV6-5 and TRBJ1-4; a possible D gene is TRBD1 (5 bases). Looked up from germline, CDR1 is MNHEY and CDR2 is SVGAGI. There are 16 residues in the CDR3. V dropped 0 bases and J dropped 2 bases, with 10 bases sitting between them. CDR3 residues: CASSYSGGRTNEKLFF. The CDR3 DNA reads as TGTGCCAGCAGTTACTCCGGGGGGAGGACTAATGAAAAACTGTTTTTT.

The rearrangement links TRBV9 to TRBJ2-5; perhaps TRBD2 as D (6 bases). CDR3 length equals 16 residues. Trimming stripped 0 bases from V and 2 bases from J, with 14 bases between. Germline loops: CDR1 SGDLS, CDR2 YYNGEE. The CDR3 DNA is TGTGCCAGCAGCGTAGGCCAGGGAGGAGTTCAAGAGACCCAGTACTTC. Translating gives CASSVGQGGVQETQYF.

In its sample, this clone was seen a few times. DNA for the CDR3: TGTGCCAGCAGTTACTCAGGACTAGCTCCCGATACGCAGTATTTT. Translated: CASSYSGLAPDTQYF. The chain couples TRBV6-6 to TRBJ2-3, with 8 nucleotides matching TRBD2. The CDR3 has 15 amino acids. Germline CDR1 is MNHNY and CDR2 is SVGAGI (reference sequence). V gave up 0 bases and J gave up 6 bases; unmatched junction bases: 5.

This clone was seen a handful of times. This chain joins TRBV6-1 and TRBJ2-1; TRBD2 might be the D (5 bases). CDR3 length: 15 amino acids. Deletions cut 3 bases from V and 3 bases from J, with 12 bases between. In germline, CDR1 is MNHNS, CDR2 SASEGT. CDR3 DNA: TGTGCCAGCAGTGAGGGATCGGGGATCTACAATGAGCAGTTCTTC. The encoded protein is CASSEGSGIYNEQFF.

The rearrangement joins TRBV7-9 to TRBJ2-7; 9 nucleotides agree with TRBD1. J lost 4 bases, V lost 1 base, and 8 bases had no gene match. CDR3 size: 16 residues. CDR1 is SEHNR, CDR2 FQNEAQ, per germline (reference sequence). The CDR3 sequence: CASSLEEPGQGYEQYF. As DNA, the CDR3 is TGTGCCAGCAGCTTAGAGGAGCCGGGACAGGGTTACGAGCAGTACTTC.